This is a list of T cell receptor beta chains from one sample in a study of cytomegalovirus exposure and HLA in healthy donors. Some clones are missing from TCRdb's copy, which holds only in-frame ones; the method was immunoSEQ multiplex PCR. The sample gives fewer than 150,000 clones, less than 90% of which show up once; approximately 0.22% is in the top ten. Sequencing input: PBMCs. These receptors all come from a man aged 50 or older in good health and CMV-seronegative. CDR3s include the opening cysteine and the closing phenylalanine or tryptophan. The D gene is left open where the match is weak. The size of a clone is reported for some rows only, either as once, few or many, or as a class for expanded clones.

J | D | size | V | CDR3
TRBJ1-2 | - | once | TRBV11-2 | CASSLGAFYGYTF
TRBJ1-2 | TRBD1 | - | TRBV28 | CASSLLQGGYTF
TRBJ2-1 | - | - | TRBV7-9 | CASTNYDEQFF
TRBJ2-1 | TRBD2 | - | TRBV2 | CASSEAPTSTSAEQFF
TRBJ2-3 | - | - | TRBV7-2 | CASGAFGADTQYF
TRBJ2-2 | - | - | TRBV2 | CASSWAQGPGELFF
TRBJ1-1 | - | - | TRBV5-4 | CASSRNSGNTEAFF
TRBJ2-3 | TRBD2 | - | TRBV6-1 | CASLAGASTDTQYF
TRBJ2-7 | - | once | TRBV19 | CASSLQGGWYEQYF
TRBJ2-3 | - | - | TRBV5-1 | CASSLGSGGVGTDTQYF
TRBJ2-5 | - | once | TRBV5-4 | CASNLGRAGEQYF
TRBJ2-5 | TRBD2 | - | TRBV7-2 | CASSTNLAGGVETQYF
TRBJ2-2 | - | - | TRBV9 | CASSVEGVDTGELFF
TRBJ2-1 | - | - | TRBV11-1 | CASSQPSLLLGNEQFF
TRBJ2-2 | TRBD1 | - | TRBV18 | CASSPGTGGIGELFF
TRBJ2-1 | - | - | TRBV4-3 | CASSQDGDEQFF
TRBJ2-7 | - | - | TRBV5-4 | CASSPTGSDEQYF
TRBJ1-2 | - | once | TRBV5-1 | CASSLVQNYGYTF
TRBJ1-4 | - | - | TRBV28 | CASISAGTLGEKLFF
TRBJ1-5 | TRBD1 | - | TRBV6-6 | CASSSTGGNQPQHF
TRBJ1-1 | TRBD1 | - | TRBV7-9 | CSSSFGQGQAFF
TRBJ2-5 | TRBD2 | - | TRBV25-1 | CASSRLAGRAGETQYF
TRBJ2-2 | TRBD1 | - | TRBV19 | CASTRDRGSPGELFF
TRBJ1-1 | TRBD1 | - | TRBV7-2 | CASSFRQRGQGNTEAFF
TRBJ1-5 | - | - | TRBV28 | CASRPHSSYQPQHF
TRBJ1-5 | TRBD1 | - | TRBV19 | CASSILGTGGNQPQHF
TRBJ1-2 | TRBD1 | - | TRBV6-5 | CASSKENRGNYGYTF
TRBJ1-2 | - | - | TRBV6-5 | CASSQRTANYGYTF
TRBJ1-6 | TRBD1 | - | TRBV18 | CASSTGGKNSPLHF
TRBJ2-3 | TRBD2 | - | TRBV6-5 | CASSSTSGATKYQYF
TRBJ2-5 | TRBD1 | - | TRBV5-1 | CASSSAPGQGVGETQYF
TRBJ2-7 | TRBD2 | - | TRBV7-2 | CASSLRGGSYEQYF
TRBJ1-1 | TRBD1 | few | TRBV5-1 | CASSLAWQGDTEAFF
TRBJ1-1 | - | - | TRBV7-3 | CASRVTENTEAFF
TRBJ2-2 | - | - | TRBV4-3 | CASSQVASNTGELFF
TRBJ1-1 | - | - | TRBV30 | CAWASGVTEAFF
TRBJ2-7 | TRBD1 | - | TRBV29-1 | CSVEAGQGVSYEQYF
TRBJ2-3 | - | - | TRBV2 | CASSVRSTDTQYF